The 3 T cell receptor beta chains below come from one sample, sequenced in a study of early T cells in non-severe SARS-CoV-2 infection. MiXCR was run by TCRdb on the 5' RACE reads, yielding one entry per CDR3 protein. The sample lists tens of thousands of distinct CDR3 sequences; around 12% were seen once. Sequenced: whole blood. The receptors shown here come from an adult who was a healthcare worker with PCR-confirmed SARS-CoV-2 infection or an uninfected control (not recorded which).

This clonotype has a handful of counts. The V call is TRBV5-1, the J call TRBJ1-2; D is possibly TRBD1 (6 bases). CDR3 length equals 14 residues. Per the germline V gene, CDR1 is SGHRS and CDR2 is YFSETQ. V lost 4 bases and J lost 3, with 13 bases in between. The CDR3 DNA follows: TGCGCCAGCAGCGAAGAGGGGGAGCACTATGGCTACACCTTC. Amino acids: CASSEEGEHYGYTF.

This clonotype has only a few counts. The rearrangement uses TRBV24-1 and TRBJ2-3; no reliable D call. Germline CDR1 is KGHDR and CDR2 is SFDVKD. The CDR3 consists of 12 residues. V lost 4 bases and J lost 3, with 4 bases in between. In nucleotides, the CDR3 is TGTGCCACCAGTGACCGGACAGATACGCAGTATTTT. Protein product: CATSDRTDTQYF.

This clonotype has a count of ten or more. V is TRBV7-9 and J is TRBJ1-2; D not certain. Germline V gives CDR1 SEHNR, CDR2 FQNEAQ (reference sequence). The V and J ends lost 4 bases and 4 bases respectively, with 4 bases between them. The CDR3 has 11 amino acids. CDR3 protein: CASSSSYGYTF. The CDR3 DNA follows: TGTGCCAGCAGCTCGAGCTATGGCTACACCTTC.